This note documents a single T cell receptor beta chain sequence. The CDR3 contains 15 residues. Germline V CDR1 and CDR2: LNHDA, SQIVND (reference sequence). Trimming removed 6 bases at V and 0 bases at J, with 12 bases between. The entry originates in a study of cytomegalovirus exposure and HLA in healthy donors. Primers: 60 Vbeta forward and 13 Jbeta reverse. Authors' processing steps: Unique TCR beta chains totaled about 73 million in a later count, with some 10 million of them shared. Assay used: immunoSEQ multiplex PCR; TCRdb lists only in-frame clones, some missing. V, J and clone size reflect that table, while D and trimming were determined from the DNA. In the table there are some 110,000 clones, approximately 70% of which are singletons.

The gene calls are TRBV19 and TRBJ1-5; D remains ambiguous. This sequence originates from a woman under 40 in good health and CMV-seronegative. Sequenced material: PBMCs. CDR3 nucleotides: TGTGCCAGTAGCCCGACGGGGAATAGCAATCAGCCCCAGCATTTT. Translating gives CASSPTGNSNQPQHF.